Listed below are T cell receptor beta chains from one sample, sequenced in a study of blood T cell repertoires in COVID-19. Assay used: immunoSEQ multiplex PCR; TCRdb lists only in-frame clones, some missing. Counted here are some 200,000 clones, around 85% occurring once; the ten biggest clones make up 0.7% to 0.95%. Sequences were obtained from peripheral blood. These receptors all come from a woman aged 70-85 years with acute or convalescent COVID-19. Both conserved end residues are part of each CDR3. D genes are given only for firm matches. The size entry is marked missing in some rows and otherwise reads once, few, many or a size class.

v_gene: TRBV4-3
j_gene: TRBJ1-2
d_gene: TRBD1
abundance: -
CDR3aa: CASSSRTGGGYGYTF
CDR3nt: TGCGCCAGCAGCTCTCGGACAGGGGGCGGGTATGGCTACACCTTC

v_gene: TRBV18
j_gene: TRBJ1-1
d_gene: -
abundance: once
CDR3aa: CASSPSGTLNTEAFF
CDR3nt: TGTGCCAGCTCACCATCAGGCACCCTGAACACTGAAGCTTTCTTT

v_gene: TRBV19
j_gene: TRBJ1-1
d_gene: -
abundance: -
CDR3aa: CASRRGGTEAFF
CDR3nt: TGTGCCAGTAGAAGGGGGGGGACTGAAGCTTTCTTT

v_gene: TRBV19
j_gene: TRBJ2-6
d_gene: TRBD1
abundance: -
CDR3aa: CASSISPGQGSGANVLTF
CDR3nt: TGTGCCAGTAGTATTTCCCCGGGACAGGGGTCTGGGGCCAACGTCCTGACTTTC

v_gene: TRBV7-9
j_gene: TRBJ2-4
d_gene: -
abundance: -
CDR3aa: CASSLVGENIQYF
CDR3nt: TGTGCCAGCAGCTTAGTGGGAGAAAACATTCAGTACTTC

v_gene: TRBV5-6
j_gene: TRBJ2-2
d_gene: -
abundance: -
CDR3aa: CASSSTGWANTGELFF
CDR3nt: TGTGCCAGCAGCTCAACAGGGTGGGCGAACACCGGGGAGCTGTTTTTT

v_gene: TRBV27
j_gene: TRBJ2-7
d_gene: TRBD1
abundance: -
CDR3aa: CASSHRTGPYEQYF
CDR3nt: TGTGCCAGCAGTCACCGGACAGGCCCCTACGAGCAGTACTTC

v_gene: TRBV6-2/TRBV6-3
j_gene: TRBJ2-2
d_gene: TRBD2
abundance: once
CDR3aa: CASSLPGLVLSGELFF
CDR3nt: TGTGCCAGCAGTCTACCGGGACTAGTTCTATCCGGGGAGCTGTTTTTT

v_gene: TRBV19
j_gene: TRBJ1-5
d_gene: -
abundance: -
CDR3aa: CATRTESNNQPQHF
CDR3nt: TGTGCCACCCGAACTGAGTCGAACAATCAGCCCCAGCATTTT

v_gene: TRBV28
j_gene: TRBJ2-3
d_gene: TRBD1
abundance: -
CDR3aa: CASSPRDSYTDTQYF
CDR3nt: TGTGCCAGCAGTCCCCGGGACAGCTACACAGATACGCAGTATTTT

v_gene: TRBV28
j_gene: TRBJ1-2
d_gene: -
abundance: -
CDR3aa: CASSRGRVYGYTF
CDR3nt: TGTGCCAGCAGTAGGGGTCGCGTCTATGGCTACACCTTC

v_gene: TRBV6-2/TRBV6-3
j_gene: TRBJ2-2
d_gene: -
abundance: -
CDR3aa: CASSYRGPRTGELFF
CDR3nt: TGTGCCAGCAGTTACAGGGGCCCAAGAACCGGGGAGCTGTTTTTT

v_gene: TRBV18
j_gene: TRBJ1-2
d_gene: -
abundance: -
CDR3aa: CASSPSERAHGYTF
CDR3nt: TGTGCCAGCTCACCAAGCGAGAGGGCACACGGCTACACCTTC

v_gene: TRBV3-1/TRBV3-2
j_gene: TRBJ1-3
d_gene: -
abundance: -
CDR3aa: CASSQATLSGNTIYF
CDR3nt: TGTGCCAGCAGCCAAGCGACTCTCTCTGGAAACACCATATATTTT

v_gene: TRBV21-1
j_gene: TRBJ1-2
d_gene: -
abundance: few
CDR3aa: CASSPRVGQGYGYTF
CDR3nt: TGTGCCAGCAGCCCCCGCGTGGGACAGGGGTACGGCTACACCTTC

v_gene: TRBV19
j_gene: TRBJ2-2
d_gene: -
abundance: once
CDR3aa: CASSMSNTGELFF
CDR3nt: TGTGCCAGTAGTATGTCAAACACCGGGGAGCTGTTTTTT

v_gene: TRBV27
j_gene: TRBJ2-7
d_gene: TRBD1
abundance: -
CDR3aa: CASGRGTGGLEQYF
CDR3nt: TGTGCCAGCGGCCGGGGGACAGGGGGCCTCGAGCAGTACTTC